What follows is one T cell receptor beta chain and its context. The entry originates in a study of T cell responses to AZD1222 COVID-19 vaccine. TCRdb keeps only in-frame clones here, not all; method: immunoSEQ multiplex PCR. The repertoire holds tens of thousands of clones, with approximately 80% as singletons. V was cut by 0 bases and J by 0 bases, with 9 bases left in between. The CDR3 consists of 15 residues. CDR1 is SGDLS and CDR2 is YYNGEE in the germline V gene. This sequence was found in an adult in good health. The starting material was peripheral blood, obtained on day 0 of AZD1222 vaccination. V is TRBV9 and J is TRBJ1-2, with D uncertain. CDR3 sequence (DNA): TGTGCCAGCAGCGTAGCCGGATCAGCTAACTATGGCTACACCTTC. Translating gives CASSVAGSANYGYTF.